One and the same sample provided the 6 T cell receptor beta chains below, sequenced in a study of blood T cell repertoires in COVID-19. Sequencing used immunoSEQ multiplex PCR; TCRdb keeps in-frame clones, though not all of them. The repertoire has fewer than 85,000 clones, 65% to 90% of them found once; the top ten carry 6.9%. Sequenced input: peripheral blood. Every receptor here comes from a man younger than 40 with COVID-19, enrolled during active disease.

This sequence joins TRBV7-9 and TRBJ2-5; a possible D gene is TRBD1 (5 bases). V lost 3 bases, J lost 0 bases, and 8 bases lay in between. This CDR3 contains 14 residues. The germline CDR1 and CDR2 sequences are SEHNR and FQNEAQ (reference sequence). CDR3 sequence (DNA): TGTGCCAGCAGCTTTAAGGACAACCAAGAGACCCAGTACTTC. Protein sequence: CASSFKDNQETQYF.

The chain uses TRBV5-1 and TRBJ2-1; 9 nucleotides line up with TRBD1. The ends lost 9 bases at V and 6 bases at J; junction bases unmatched: 13. CDR1 is SGHRS, CDR2 YFSETQ, per germline. The CDR3 has 15 amino acids. CDR3 loop: CATRRTGEVGNEQFF. The CDR3 DNA reads TGCGCCACTCGCCGGACAGGGGAAGTTGGCAATGAGCAGTTCTTC.

The chain carries TRBV3-1 (or the pseudogene TRBV3-2) and TRBJ2-2, with D perhaps TRBD2 (5 bases). The CDR3 is 15 amino acids. V dropped 1 base and J dropped 8 bases, with 14 bases sitting between them. CDR1 is LGHDT, CDR2 YNNKEL, per germline (reference sequence). CDR3 nucleotides: TGTGCCAGCAGCCAAGGTCCAGCGGTCGGGGGGGAGCTGTTTTTT. It specifies CASSQGPAVGGELFF.

The V call is TRBV10-2, the J call TRBJ2-3; 9 bases line up with TRBD2. J was trimmed by 4 bases and V by 7 bases; bases with no gene match: 12. Germline V gives CDR1 WSHSY, CDR2 SAAADI. The CDR3 is made up of 16 amino acids. The CDR3 reads CASKGSSGIGADTQYF. The CDR3 DNA follows: TGCGCCAGCAAAGGGTCTAGCGGGATCGGCGCAGATACGCAGTATTTT.

The rearrangement uses TRBV7-9 and TRBJ1-6, with 7 bases lining up with TRBD1. The ends lost 4 bases at V and 6 bases at J; junction bases unmatched: 6. The germline V gene has CDR1 SEHNR and CDR2 FQNEAQ (reference sequence). This CDR3 region has 15 residues. DNA for the CDR3: TGTGCCAGCAGCTCGTCGGGACAGTTTAATTCACCCCTCCACTTT. This sequence encodes CASSSSGQFNSPLHF.

This chain joins TRBV7-9 and TRBJ2-7, with D possibly matching TRBD1 (6 bases). The germline V gene has CDR1 SEHNR and CDR2 FQNEAQ (reference sequence). The CDR3 totals 15 residues. V gave up 2 bases and J gave up 2 bases, with 13 bases separating them. The CDR3, as DNA: TGTGCCAGCAGCTTAAAATTAGGACAGACCTACGAGCAGTACTTC. Translated: CASSLKLGQTYEQYF.